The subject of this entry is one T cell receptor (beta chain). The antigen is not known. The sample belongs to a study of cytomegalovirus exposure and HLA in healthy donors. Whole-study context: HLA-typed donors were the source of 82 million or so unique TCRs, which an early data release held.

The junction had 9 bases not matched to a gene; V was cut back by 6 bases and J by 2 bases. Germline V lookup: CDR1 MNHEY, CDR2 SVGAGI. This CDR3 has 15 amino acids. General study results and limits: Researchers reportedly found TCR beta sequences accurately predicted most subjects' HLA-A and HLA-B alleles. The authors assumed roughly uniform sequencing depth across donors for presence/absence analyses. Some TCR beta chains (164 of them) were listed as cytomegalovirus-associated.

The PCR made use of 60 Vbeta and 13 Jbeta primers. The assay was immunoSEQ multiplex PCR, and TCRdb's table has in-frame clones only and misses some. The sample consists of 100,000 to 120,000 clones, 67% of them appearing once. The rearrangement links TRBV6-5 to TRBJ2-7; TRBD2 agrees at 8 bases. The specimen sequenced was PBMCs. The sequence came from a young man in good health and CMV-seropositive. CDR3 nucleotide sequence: TGTGCCAGCAGCCGCCAGCGGGGGAAGGCCTACGAGCAGTACTTC. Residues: CASSRQRGKAYEQYF.